Listed below are T cell receptor beta chains from one sample, sequenced in a study of identical twins. Each CDR3 protein gets one entry after TCRdb re-called the 5' RACE reads with MiXCR. This sample has more than 1.5 million distinct CDR3 sequences, with more than 30% found just once. What was sequenced was cord blood. These receptors came from a newborn girl in good health. CDR3s include the opening cysteine and the closing phenylalanine or tryptophan. Clone size is stated in some rows and not others, as once, few, many or a class when expanded.

V gene	J gene	clone size	CDR3 protein
TRBV2	TRBJ1-5	few	CASSELRVWNQPQHF
TRBV20-1	TRBJ2-1	few	CSASRSGGSYNEQFF
TRBV3-1	TRBJ2-7	NA	CASSLAGDGFYEQYF
TRBV20-1	TRBJ1-2	few	CSARRVGYTF
TRBV5-1	TRBJ2-1	few	CASSSPRTSGSYNEQFF
TRBV5-1	NA	NA	CASSNGLVKGYEQYF
TRBV7-9	TRBJ1-4	NA	CASSLNLGGEKLFF
TRBV5-1	TRBJ1-1	NA	CASKVSMNTEAFF
TRBV20-1	TRBJ1-1	NA	CSARIPQTGGTEAFF
TRBV9	TRBJ2-1	NA	CASSLEGRLAANEQFF
TRBV12-3/TRBV12-4	TRBJ2-3	NA	CASSLRSLPADTQYF
TRBV5-1	TRBJ2-2	NA	CASSSGRGSNTGELFF
TRBV7-2	TRBJ1-4	NA	CASSLAGGRTNEKLFF
TRBV11-2	TRBJ2-7	few	CASSSWDAAYEQYF
TRBV19	TRBJ2-3	NA	CASVDRATDTQYF
TRBV2	TRBJ2-5	NA	CASTQQGGETQYF
TRBV7-8	TRBJ2-2	NA	CASSLARLAGGPNTGELFF
TRBV4-1	TRBJ2-3	NA	CASSQDYRLAGATADTQYF
TRBV25-1	TRBJ2-5	NA	CAGSESQETQYF
TRBV12-3/TRBV12-4	TRBJ1-1	few	CASTDSGTEAFF
TRBV20-1	TRBJ2-7	NA	CSARLGPYEQYF
TRBV4-1	TRBJ1-4	NA	CASSQEGRGFNEKLFF
TRBV2	TRBJ1-2	many	CASRVQGPYGYTF
TRBV6-6	TRBJ1-4	few	CASSSGRTTNEKLFF
TRBV3-1	TRBJ2-3	few	CASSKRVGTDTQYF
TRBV29-1	TRBJ2-7	many	CSVVLYNSYEQYF
TRBV11-2	TRBJ1-2	few	CASSFGGLQHTF
TRBV29-1	TRBJ1-5	few	CSVLGTGGGSNQPQHF
TRBV27	TRBJ1-1	few	CASSSISMNTEAFF
TRBV20-1	TRBJ2-1	NA	CSASPILAGVYNEQFF
TRBV2	TRBJ2-2	NA	CASSPTGGLYRTGELFF
TRBV12-3/TRBV12-4	TRBJ1-5	few	CASSFRSGNAQPQHF
TRBV18	TRBJ2-5	few	CASSPTQQETQYF
TRBV4-1	TRBJ2-1	few	CASSQETRTSGGPSPAYNEQFF
TRBV7-8	TRBJ2-3	NA	CASSLAGNADTQYF
TRBV12-3/TRBV12-4	TRBJ2-7	NA	CASSLTRYYEQYF
TRBV12-3/TRBV12-4	TRBJ2-7	few	CASRKRTSGIYEQYF
TRBV4-1	TRBJ1-1	NA	CASSQFGAGQMPNTEAFF
TRBV19	TRBJ2-6	NA	CASSKRSVLTF
TRBV9	TRBJ2-3	NA	CASSLHYSVGTGIPDTQYF
TRBV14	TRBJ1-6	few	CASSPARGRSYNSPLHF
TRBV11-2	TRBJ2-7	NA	CASSLLSIKVKTSGRSSYEQYF
TRBV20-1	TRBJ2-5	NA	CSAGEGHVQETQYF
TRBV13	TRBJ2-3	NA	CASSLFLRETDTQYF
TRBV12-3/TRBV12-4	TRBJ1-1	NA	CASSTAVEAFF